The 30 T cell receptor beta chains presented below share a single source sample, sequenced in a study of blood T cell repertoires in COVID-19. Some clones are missing from TCRdb's copy, which holds only in-frame ones; the method was immunoSEQ multiplex PCR. The sample holds tens of thousands of clones, roughly 87% seen once. The specimen sequenced was peripheral blood. The receptors derive from a man over 45 with active COVID-19.

The gene calls are TRBV28 and TRBJ1-1; D gene ambiguous. CDR3 length: 15 residues. Trimming took 5 bases from V and 1 from J, leaving 14 bases between them. Germline V gene sequence: CDR1 MDHEN, CDR2 SYDVKM. The CDR3 sequence: CASSRSISGNTEAFF. CDR3 nucleotides: TGTGCCAGCAGTCGGTCGATTTCGGGGAACACTGAAGCTTTCTTT.

The chain employs TRBV9 and TRBJ2-7, with 13 bases matching TRBD2. This CDR3 has 15 amino acids. The ends lost 5 bases at V and 2 bases at J; junction bases unmatched: 4. The germline gives CDR1 SGDLS, CDR2 YYNGEE. The CDR3 nucleotides are TGTGCCAGCAGTGCCGGGACTAGCGGGACCTACGAGCAGTACTTC. Amino acids: CASSAGTSGTYEQYF.

With respect to this clone: Other nucleotide sequences from this sample produce the same CDR3. The rearrangement uses TRBV28 and TRBJ2-5, with D possibly TRBD1 on 6 matching bases. Looked up from germline, CDR1 is MDHEN and CDR2 is SYDVKM. This CDR3 spans 13 amino acids. Trimming left V 7 bases short and J 3 bases short, with 12 bases between. CDR3 in DNA: TGTGCCAGCAAGACAGGCGGTAAAGAGACCCAGTACTTC. Protein: CASKTGGKETQYF.

This sequence joins TRBV4-3 and TRBJ2-3, with 10 bases that match TRBD2. This CDR3 has 17 residues. Germline assignment: CDR1 LGHNA and CDR2 YSLEER. J gave up 9 bases and V 3 bases, and 15 bases lay outside the gene matches. CDR3 sequence: CASSHETAQRGGGTQYF. CDR3 coding DNA: TGCGCCAGCAGCCATGAGACGGCCCAGCGGGGGGGAGGGACGCAGTATTTT.

The J gene is TRBJ2-7, the V gene TRBV19, with 9 nucleotides matching TRBD1. Germline V gene data show CDR1 as LNHDA and CDR2 as SQIVND (reference sequence). J gave up 6 bases and V 4 bases, and 7 bases lay outside the gene matches. This CDR3 contains 14 residues. The CDR3 sequence is CASSRDRVLSEQYF. The CDR3 nucleotides are TGTGCCAGTAGTAGGGACAGGGTGCTCTCCGAGCAGTACTTC.

This clone was observed once. The J gene is TRBJ2-5, the V gene TRBV24-1; 7 bases fit TRBD1. This CDR3 is built from 16 residues. Germline CDR1 reads KGHDR; CDR2 reads SFDVKD. V gave up 4 bases and J gave up 4 bases; unmatched junction bases: 11. The CDR3 reads CATSDPRQGGGETQYF. The CDR3, as DNA: TGTGCCACCAGTGACCCCAGGCAAGGGGGCGGAGAGACCCAGTACTTC.

The chain has TRBV24-1 and TRBJ2-1; weak D call: TRBD1 (5 bases). CDR3 length: 14 amino acids. The V gene's germline CDR1 is KGHDR and CDR2 SFDVKD. V lost 4 bases, J lost 7 bases, and 13 bases lay in between. The CDR3 sequence is CATSEAGLRNEQFF. The DNA of the CDR3 is TGTGCCACCAGTGAAGCAGGGTTGAGAAATGAGCAGTTCTTC.

The chain is built from TRBV6-2 or TRBV6-3 and TRBJ1-1, with D possibly TRBD1 on 6 matching bases. This CDR3 is 16 amino acids long. Germline CDR1 reads MNHEY; CDR2 reads SVGEGT. The V end was cut by 2 bases, the J end by 2 bases, with 15 bases between. The CDR3 loop is CASSYHSRGSNTEAFF. The CDR3 DNA reads as TGTGCCAGCAGTTACCACTCTAGGGGGAGCAACACTGAAGCTTTCTTT.

As regards this clone: Sequence at one end of the junction differs from germline and may be a read error. The CDR3 nucleotides read TGTGCCAGCAGTGACTATGGGGACACTCAAGCTTTCTTT. It is translated as CASSDYGDTQAFF. The chain carries TRBV6-4 and TRBJ1-1; TRBD1 might be the D (6 bases). This CDR3 has 13 residues. Germline CDR1 is MRHNA and CDR2 is SNTAGT.

This rearrangement joins TRBV10-3 to TRBJ1-1; D gene uncertain. V was cut by 6 bases and J by 1 base, with 12 bases left in between. The CDR3 spans 14 residues. Germline CDR1 is ENHRY and CDR2 is SYGVKD. The CDR3: CAIRAGNANTEAFF. The DNA for the CDR3 is TGTGCCATCAGGGCAGGAAATGCGAACACTGAAGCTTTCTTT.

The chain is built from TRBV7-2 and TRBJ2-7; 9 positions agree with TRBD2. The CDR3 contains 14 residues. Per the germline V gene, CDR1 is SGHTA and CDR2 is FQGNSA. The V gene end was trimmed by 3 bases and the J gene end by 5 bases; junction bases not matched to a gene: 5. CDR3 in DNA: TGTGCCAGCAGCTTTAGCGGGAGATCCAACGAGCAGTACTTC. Translation: CASSFSGRSNEQYF. The variable domain in full, with the rest retrieved from reference TRBV7-2 and TRBJ2-7, is GAGVSQSPSNKVTEKGKDVELRCDPISGHTALYWYRQSLGQGLEFLIYFQGNSAPDKSGLPSDRFSAERTGGSVSTLTIQRTQQEDSAVYLCASSFSGRSNEQYFGPGTRLTVT.

V and J are TRBV29-1 and TRBJ2-5; D not resolved. Germline V lookup: CDR1 SQVTM, CDR2 ANQGSEA. V lost 3 bases to trimming and J lost 8 bases, with 13 bases between them. The CDR3 consists of 12 residues. The CDR3 DNA reads TGCAGCGTTGAGGCCCTGGGCGAAACCCAGTACTTC. Translated, it gives CSVEALGETQYF.

The gene calls are TRBV30 and TRBJ1-2; weak D call: TRBD1 (5 bases). Trimming shortened V by 2 bases and J by 6 bases, and 13 bases separated the two germline ends. Germline CDR1 is GTSNPN and CDR2 is SVGIG (reference sequence). CDR3 length: 13 amino acids. The DNA for the CDR3 is TGTGCCTGGAGTTCCAGGGAGGGGAATGGCTACACCTTC. This gives the protein CAWSSREGNGYTF.

This rearrangement joins TRBV21-1 to TRBJ1-2. TRBV21-1 counts as a pseudogene. The CDR3 extends over 16 amino acids. The CDR3 nucleotides read TGTGCCAGCAGCTCCCATCAATCCCCCTCTAAATGGGGCTACACCTTC. This sequence encodes CASSSHQSPSKWGYTF.

This sequence joins TRBV7-6 and TRBJ2-5; possible D gene TRBD1, 6 bases. The CDR3 consists of 16 residues. V lost 5 bases, J lost 2 bases, and 18 bases lay in between. From germline, CDR1 is SGHVS and CDR2 FNYEAQ. CDR3 protein: CASSPATGLVQETQYF. CDR3 in DNA: TGTGCCAGCAGCCCCGCTACAGGGTTGGTACAAGAGACCCAGTACTTC.

This clone was picked up a small number of times. This chain connects TRBV30 to TRBJ1-3; D ambiguous. The CDR3 spans 11 residues. Germline CDR1 reads GTSNPN; CDR2 reads SVGIG (reference sequence). The CDR3 region has the DNA TGTACTAGGGTGGACGGAAACACCATATATTTT. Amino acids: CTRVDGNTIYF.

The chain links TRBV19 to TRBJ2-2, with D maybe TRBD2 (5 bases). This CDR3 is 14 amino acids long. CDR1 LNHDA and CDR2 SQIVND come from the germline V gene (reference sequence). Trimming took off 5 bases at V and 1 base at J, with 8 bases between the two ends. In DNA form, the CDR3 reads TGTGCCAGTAGTGATGGAGGGAACACCGGGGAGCTGTTTTTT. Protein: CASSDGGNTGELFF.

The chain employs TRBV7-6 and TRBJ1-2; 8 bases fit TRBD1. V shed 5 bases, J shed 8 bases, and the junction held 7 bases outside the gene matches. Germline V gene sequence: CDR1 SGHVS, CDR2 FNYEAQ. CDR3 length: 13 residues. The CDR3 reads CASSVQGARGYTF. CDR3 in DNA: TGTGCCAGCAGCGTTCAGGGGGCGCGAGGCTACACCTTC.

This chain's CDR3 is CASSFRSGGGEGEQFF. CDR3 nucleotide sequence: TGCGCCAGCAGCTTTCGGTCGGGAGGGGGCGAGGGTGAGCAGTTCTTC. The V call is TRBV5-1, the J call TRBJ2-1; D perhaps matches TRBD2 (8 bases). Germline CDR1 is SGHRS and CDR2 is YFSETQ. CDR3 length: 16 residues. The V end lost 2 bases, the J end lost 9 bases, and 21 bases lay between the germline ends.

The V gene is TRBV6-2 or TRBV6-3, the J gene TRBJ2-7, with D uncertain. V lost 4 bases and J lost 2, with 9 bases in between. Germline V gives CDR1 MNHEY, CDR2 SVGEGT. The CDR3 covers 13 residues. Here the CDR3 reads CASSFRFPYEQYF. The CDR3 DNA is TGTGCCAGCAGTTTCAGGTTCCCCTACGAGCAGTACTTC.

The chain uses TRBV7-2 and TRBJ1-3; D not certain. CDR3 size: 16 residues. Between the trimmed V and J ends, which lost 2 bases and 0 bases, there was a span of 11 bases. CDR1 is SGHTA and CDR2 is FQGNSA in the germline V gene. The chain's CDR3 is CASSLSAGSSGNTIYF. The CDR3 DNA follows: TGTGCCAGCAGCTTATCGGCGGGGAGCTCTGGAAACACCATATATTTT.

The CDR3 DNA follows: TGCAGCGTTGGCAAAGGGGTTGCAGATACGCAGTATTTT. It encodes CSVGKGVADTQYF. The genes are TRBV29-1 and TRBJ2-3; a possible D gene is TRBD1 (5 bases). The CDR3 covers 13 residues. CDR1 and CDR2 from the germline V gene are SQVTM and ANQGSEA. V was shortened by 4 bases and J by 4 bases, with 12 bases between the two germline ends.

This clone came up a few times. J is TRBJ1-3 and V is TRBV4-1; D perhaps matches TRBD1 (6 bases). This CDR3 region has 16 residues. Trimming took 5 bases from V and 7 from J, leaving 21 bases between them. The germline gives CDR1 MGHRA, CDR2 YSYEKL. The CDR3 nucleotides are TGCGCCAGCAGCGAGAGGGGACACAAGCCGGGGAACACCATATATTTT. This gives the protein CASSERGHKPGNTIYF.

The chain recombines TRBV19 with TRBJ2-3; 8 bases are shared with TRBD1. The J segment lost 2 bases and the V segment lost 8 bases, leaving 9 bases of the junction unmatched. Germline CDR1 reads LNHDA; CDR2 reads SQIVND (reference sequence). The CDR3 is 15 residues long. This CDR3 reads CASSRTGPTTDTQYF. The CDR3 bases are TGTGCCAGTTCTCGGACAGGGCCGACCACAGATACGCAGTATTTT.

The chain employs TRBV4-3 and TRBJ2-1; 8 nucleotides match TRBD1. Per the germline V gene, CDR1 is LGHNA and CDR2 is YSLEER. V lost 3 bases to trimming and J lost 4 bases; unmatched junction nucleotides: 5. This CDR3 has 15 amino acids. CDR3 bases: TGCGCCAGCAGCCATTCCCGGACAGGGTACAATGAGCAGTTCTTC. Translation gives CASSHSRTGYNEQFF.

This chain links TRBV2 with TRBJ2-7; TRBD1 might be the D (6 bases). Germline assignment: CDR1 SNHLY and CDR2 FYNNEI. Trimming stripped 6 bases from V and 6 bases from J, with 12 bases between. This CDR3 spans 12 amino acids. CDR3 loop: CASRDRTAEQYF. CDR3 coding DNA: TGTGCCAGCAGGGATAGGACAGCCGAGCAGTACTTC.

CDR3 protein: CATSRDRMASGNTIYF. Written as DNA, the CDR3 is TGTGCCACCAGCAGAGACAGAATGGCCTCTGGAAACACCATATATTTT. The chain carries TRBV15 and TRBJ1-3; D is ambiguous. There are 16 residues in the CDR3. CDR1 and CDR2 (germline): LNHNV, YYDKDF (reference sequence). The V end was cut by 0 bases, the J end by 0 bases, with 9 bases between.

This rearrangement joins TRBV16 to TRBJ1-4; the D is unclear. CDR1 is KGHSY, CDR2 FQNENV, per germline. The CDR3 is 12 amino acids. Deletions cut 4 bases from V and 8 bases from J, with 8 bases between. CDR3 residues: CASSRPGEKLFF. The DNA of the CDR3 is TGTGCCAGCAGCCGACCGGGAGAAAAACTGTTTTTT.

V and J are TRBV7-9 and TRBJ1-2; tentatively, D is TRBD1 (6 bases). Trimming took off 7 bases at V and 5 bases at J, with 17 bases between the two ends. This CDR3 is 14 amino acids long. Per the germline V gene, CDR1 is SEHNR and CDR2 is FQNEAQ (reference sequence). The CDR3 sequence is CASMPGGGLYGYTF. The CDR3 coding sequence is TGTGCCAGCATGCCGGGGGGCGGCTTATATGGCTACACCTTC. The variable domain in full, with the rest retrieved from reference TRBV7-9 and TRBJ1-2, is DTGVSQNPRHKITKRGQNVTFRCDPISEHNRLYWYRQTLGQGPEFLTYFQNEAQLEKSRLLSDRFSAERPKGSFSTLEIQRTEQGDSAMYLCASMPGGGLYGYTFGSGTRLTVV.

The chain links TRBV10-1 to TRBJ2-5; tentative D call: TRBD2 (6 bases). The CDR3 runs 16 residues. Germline V gives CDR1 WNHNN, CDR2 SYGVQD (reference sequence). Trimming cost V 3 bases and J 1 base, with 15 bases left between them. The CDR3 sequence: CASSDGRGRTQETQYF. CDR3 nucleotide sequence: TGCGCCAGCAGTGATGGGCGGGGAAGGACCCAAGAGACCCAGTACTTC.